The clone carrying this T cell receptor (beta chain) occurred once. Its antigen remains unidentified. The PCR made use of 60 Vbeta and 13 Jbeta primers. The protocol was immunoSEQ multiplex PCR, while the TCRdb copy is restricted to in-frame clones and leaves out a portion. Among around 140,000 clones listed, just under 85% were seen once. The data originate from a study of cytomegalovirus exposure and HLA in healthy donors. Study observations and caveats: Sequencing depth roughly uniform across donors was assumed in presence/absence analyses. TCR beta sequences numbering around 15,000 were associated with HLA alleles at 0.05 false discovery rate in a later analysis.

The CDR3 is 16 residues long. Trimming removed 0 bases from V and 4 bases from J, with 13 bases in between. Per germline, CDR1 MNHEY and CDR2 SMNVEV (reference sequence). Donors showed nominal health when sampled, although they likely had unrecorded immune exposures. The chain links TRBV27 to TRBJ2-1; tentative D call: TRBD2 (6 bases). Sequencing was carried out using PBMCs. The clonotype was recovered from a man between 25 and 39 years old in good health and CMV-seropositive. The CDR3, as DNA: TGTGCCAGCAGTTTATCTGGCGGGGCGGGGTACAATGAGCAGTTCTTC. The encoded protein is CASSLSGGAGYNEQFF.